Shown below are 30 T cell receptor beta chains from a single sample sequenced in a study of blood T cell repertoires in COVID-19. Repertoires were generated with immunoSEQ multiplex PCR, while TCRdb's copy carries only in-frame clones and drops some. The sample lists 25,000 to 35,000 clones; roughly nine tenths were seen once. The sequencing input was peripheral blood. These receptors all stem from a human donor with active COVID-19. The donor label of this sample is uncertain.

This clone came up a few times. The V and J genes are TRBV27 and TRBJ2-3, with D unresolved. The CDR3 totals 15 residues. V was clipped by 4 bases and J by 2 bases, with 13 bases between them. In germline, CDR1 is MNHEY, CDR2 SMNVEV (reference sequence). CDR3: CASSSRDGVTDTQYF. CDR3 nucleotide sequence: TGTGCCAGCAGTTCGAGAGATGGAGTCACAGATACGCAGTATTTT.

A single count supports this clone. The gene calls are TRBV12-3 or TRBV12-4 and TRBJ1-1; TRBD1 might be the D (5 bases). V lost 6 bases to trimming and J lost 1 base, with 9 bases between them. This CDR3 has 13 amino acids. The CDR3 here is CASSRRANTEAFF. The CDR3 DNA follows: TGTGCCAGCAGCCGCAGGGCGAACACTGAAGCTTTCTTT.

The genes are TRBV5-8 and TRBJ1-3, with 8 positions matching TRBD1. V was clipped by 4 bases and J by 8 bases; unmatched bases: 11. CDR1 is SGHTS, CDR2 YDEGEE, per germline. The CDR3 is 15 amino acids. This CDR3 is CASSPATGAAYTIYF. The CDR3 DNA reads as TGTGCCAGCAGCCCGGCGACAGGGGCCGCGTACACCATATATTTT.

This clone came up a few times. Written as DNA, the CDR3 is TGTGCCAGTAGTATAGATCGGCAGGGGGCAAGACAGCCCCAGCATTTT. This gives the protein CASSIDRQGARQPQHF. This chain uses TRBV19 with TRBJ1-5; TRBD1 matches at 8 bases. The CDR3 length is 16 residues. The germline V gene has CDR1 LNHDA and CDR2 SQIVND (reference sequence). Trimming cost V 0 bases and J 7 bases; bases outside gene matches: 8.

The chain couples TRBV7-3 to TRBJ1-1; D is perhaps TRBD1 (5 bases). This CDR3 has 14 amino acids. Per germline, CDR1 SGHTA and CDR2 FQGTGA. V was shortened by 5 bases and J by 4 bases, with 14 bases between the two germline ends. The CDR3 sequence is CASSPGHWTTEAFF. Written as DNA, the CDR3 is TGTGCCAGCAGCCCAGGACATTGGACCACTGAAGCTTTCTTT.

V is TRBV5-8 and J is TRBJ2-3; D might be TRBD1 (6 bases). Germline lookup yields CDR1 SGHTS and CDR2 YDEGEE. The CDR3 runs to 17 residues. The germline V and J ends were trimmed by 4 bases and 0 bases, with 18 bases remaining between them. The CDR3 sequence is CASSRPKDRPSTDTQYF. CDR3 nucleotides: TGTGCCAGCAGCCGACCCAAGGACAGACCTAGCACAGATACGCAGTATTTT.

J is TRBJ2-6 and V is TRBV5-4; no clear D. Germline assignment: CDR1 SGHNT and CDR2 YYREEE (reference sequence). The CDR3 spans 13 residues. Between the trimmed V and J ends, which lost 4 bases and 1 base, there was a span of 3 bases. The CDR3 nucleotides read TGTGCCAGCAGCCCTTCTGGGGCCAACGTCCTGACTTTC. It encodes CASSPSGANVLTF.

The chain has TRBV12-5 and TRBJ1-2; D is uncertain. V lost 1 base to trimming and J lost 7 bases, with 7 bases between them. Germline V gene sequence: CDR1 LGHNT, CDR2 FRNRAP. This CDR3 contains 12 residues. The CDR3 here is CASGLGPSGYTF. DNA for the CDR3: TGTGCTAGTGGTTTGGGGCCCTCTGGCTACACCTTC.

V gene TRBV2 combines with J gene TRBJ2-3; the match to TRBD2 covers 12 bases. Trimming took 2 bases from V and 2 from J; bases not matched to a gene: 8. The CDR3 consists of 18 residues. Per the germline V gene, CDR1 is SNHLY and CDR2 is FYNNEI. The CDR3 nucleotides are TGTGCCAGCAGTGAAAGGACTAGCGGGATTGGTTACACAGATACGCAGTATTTT. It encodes CASSERTSGIGYTDTQYF.

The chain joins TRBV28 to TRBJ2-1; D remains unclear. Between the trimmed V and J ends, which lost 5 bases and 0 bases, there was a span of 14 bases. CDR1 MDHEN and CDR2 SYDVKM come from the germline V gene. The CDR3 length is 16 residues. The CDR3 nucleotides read TGTGCCAGCAGTCCACCTGACATTAGCTCCTACAATGAGCAGTTCTTC. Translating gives CASSPPDISSYNEQFF.

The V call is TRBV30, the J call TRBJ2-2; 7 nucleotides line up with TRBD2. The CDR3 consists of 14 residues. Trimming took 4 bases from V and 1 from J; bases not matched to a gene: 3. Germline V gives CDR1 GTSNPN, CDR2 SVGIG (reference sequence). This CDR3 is CAWTSGMNTGELFF. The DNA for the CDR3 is TGTGCCTGGACTAGCGGAATGAACACCGGGGAGCTGTTTTTT.

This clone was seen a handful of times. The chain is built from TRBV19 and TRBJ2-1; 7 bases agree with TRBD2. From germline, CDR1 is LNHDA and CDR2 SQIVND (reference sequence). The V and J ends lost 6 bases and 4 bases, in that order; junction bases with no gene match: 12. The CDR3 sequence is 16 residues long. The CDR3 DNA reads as TGTGCCAGTAGCCTACCTGGGGGGGAGTTTTACAATGAGCAGTTCTTC. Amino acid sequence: CASSLPGGEFYNEQFF.

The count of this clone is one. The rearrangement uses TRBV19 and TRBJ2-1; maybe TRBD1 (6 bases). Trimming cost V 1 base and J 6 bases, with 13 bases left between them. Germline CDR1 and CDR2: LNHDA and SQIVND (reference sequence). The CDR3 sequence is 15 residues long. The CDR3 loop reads CASSIVGAGLNEQFF. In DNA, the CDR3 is TGTGCCAGTAGTATAGTGGGGGCAGGGCTCAATGAGCAGTTCTTC.

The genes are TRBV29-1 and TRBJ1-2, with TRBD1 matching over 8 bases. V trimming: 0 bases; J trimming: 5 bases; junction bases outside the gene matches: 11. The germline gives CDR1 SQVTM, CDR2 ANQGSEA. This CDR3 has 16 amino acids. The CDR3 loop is CSVEDPDRGPSYGYTF. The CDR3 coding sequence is TGCAGCGTTGAAGACCCTGACAGGGGTCCTTCGTATGGCTACACCTTC.

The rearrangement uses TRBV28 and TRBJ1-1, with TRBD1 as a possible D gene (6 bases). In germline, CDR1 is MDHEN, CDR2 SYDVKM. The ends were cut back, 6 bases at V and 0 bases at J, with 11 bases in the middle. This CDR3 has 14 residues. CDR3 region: CASSSGVMNTEAFF. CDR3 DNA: TGTGCCAGCAGCTCAGGGGTCATGAACACTGAAGCTTTCTTT. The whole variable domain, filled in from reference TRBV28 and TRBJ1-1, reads DVKVTQSSRYLVKRTGEKVFLECVQDMDHENMFWYRQDPGLGLRLIYFSYDVKMKEKGDIPEGYSVSREKKERFSLILESASTNQTSMYLCASSSGVMNTEAFFGQGTRLTVV.

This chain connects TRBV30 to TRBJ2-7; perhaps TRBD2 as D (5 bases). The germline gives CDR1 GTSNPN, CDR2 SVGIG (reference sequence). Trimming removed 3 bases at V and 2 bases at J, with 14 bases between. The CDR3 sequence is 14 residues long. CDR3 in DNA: TGTGCCTGGAGCCCGGGGTCGGGTCCCTACGAGCAGTACTTC. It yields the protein CAWSPGSGPYEQYF.

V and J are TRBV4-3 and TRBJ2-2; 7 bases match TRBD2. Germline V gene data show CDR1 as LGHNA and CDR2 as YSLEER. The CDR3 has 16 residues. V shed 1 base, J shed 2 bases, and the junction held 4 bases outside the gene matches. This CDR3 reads CASSQVPSGNTGELFF. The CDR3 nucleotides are TGCGCCAGCAGCCAAGTTCCTAGCGGTAACACCGGGGAGCTGTTTTTT.

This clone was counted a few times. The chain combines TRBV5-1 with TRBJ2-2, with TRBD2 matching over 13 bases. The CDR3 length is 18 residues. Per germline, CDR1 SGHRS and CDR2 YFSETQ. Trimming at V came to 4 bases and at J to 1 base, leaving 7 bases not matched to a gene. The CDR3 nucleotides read TGCGCCAGCAGCGTCGGACTAGCGGGAGATATGAACACCGGGGAGCTGTTTTTT. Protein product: CASSVGLAGDMNTGELFF.

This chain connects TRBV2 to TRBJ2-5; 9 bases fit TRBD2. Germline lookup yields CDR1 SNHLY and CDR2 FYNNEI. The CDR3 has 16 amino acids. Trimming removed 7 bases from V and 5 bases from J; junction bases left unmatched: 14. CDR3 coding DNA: TGTGCCAGCAATCTGGGGGCGGGAGGGCCCTCGGAGACCCAGTACTTC. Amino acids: CASNLGAGGPSETQYF.

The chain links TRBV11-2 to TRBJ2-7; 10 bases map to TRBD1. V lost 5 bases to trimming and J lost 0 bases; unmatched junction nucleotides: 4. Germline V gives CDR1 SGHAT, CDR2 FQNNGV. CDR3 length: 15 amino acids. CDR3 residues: CASSGRQGASYEQYF. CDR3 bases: TGTGCCAGCAGCGGGCGACAGGGGGCCTCCTACGAGCAGTACTTC.

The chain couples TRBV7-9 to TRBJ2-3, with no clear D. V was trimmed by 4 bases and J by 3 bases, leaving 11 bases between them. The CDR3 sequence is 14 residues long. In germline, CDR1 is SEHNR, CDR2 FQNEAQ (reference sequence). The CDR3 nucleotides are TGTGCCAGCAGCTATACCCGCAGGACAGATACGCAGTATTTT. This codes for CASSYTRRTDTQYF.

This CDR3 is CAWVRPGQGAVGAFF. In nucleotides, the CDR3 is TGTGCCTGGGTGAGACCCGGGCAGGGGGCGGTTGGCGCTTTCTTT. The gene calls are TRBV30 and TRBJ1-1, with TRBD1 matching 8 bases. The CDR3 totals 15 residues. The junction had 19 bases not matched to a gene; V was cut back by 5 bases and J by 11 bases. Germline V gene data show CDR1 as GTSNPN and CDR2 as SVGIG (reference sequence).

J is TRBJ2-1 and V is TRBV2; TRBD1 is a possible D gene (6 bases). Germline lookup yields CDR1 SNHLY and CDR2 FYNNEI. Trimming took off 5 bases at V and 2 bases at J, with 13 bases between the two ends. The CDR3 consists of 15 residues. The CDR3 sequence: CASSYRVTPYNEQFF. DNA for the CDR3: TGTGCCAGCAGTTACAGGGTGACACCCTACAATGAGCAGTTCTTC.

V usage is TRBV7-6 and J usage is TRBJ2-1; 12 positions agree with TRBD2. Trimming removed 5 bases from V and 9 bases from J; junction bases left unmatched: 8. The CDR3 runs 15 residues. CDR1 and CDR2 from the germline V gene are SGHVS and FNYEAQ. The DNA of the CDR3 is TGTGCCAGCAGCACTTCTAGCGGGGGGGCTTTTGAGCAGTTCTTC. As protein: CASSTSSGGAFEQFF.

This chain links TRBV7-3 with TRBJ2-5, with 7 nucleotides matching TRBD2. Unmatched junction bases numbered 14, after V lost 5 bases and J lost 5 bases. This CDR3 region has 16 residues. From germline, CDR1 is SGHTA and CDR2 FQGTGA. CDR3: CASSPGQGLRLETQYF. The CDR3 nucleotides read TGTGCCAGCAGCCCGGGGCAGGGACTAAGGTTGGAGACCCAGTACTTC.

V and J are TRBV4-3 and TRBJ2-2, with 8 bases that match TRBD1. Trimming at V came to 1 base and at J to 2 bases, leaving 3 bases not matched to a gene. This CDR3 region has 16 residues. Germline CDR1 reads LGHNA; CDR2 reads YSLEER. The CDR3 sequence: CASSQGSGGNTGELFF. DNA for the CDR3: TGCGCCAGCAGCCAAGGCTCAGGGGGCAACACCGGGGAGCTGTTTTTT.

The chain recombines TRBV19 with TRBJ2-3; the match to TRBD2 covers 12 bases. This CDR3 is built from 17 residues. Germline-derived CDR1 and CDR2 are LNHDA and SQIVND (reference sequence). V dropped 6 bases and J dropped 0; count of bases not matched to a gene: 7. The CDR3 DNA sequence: TGTGCCAGTAGCCGACCTAGCGGGGGGGTCAGCACAGATACGCAGTATTTT. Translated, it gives CASSRPSGGVSTDTQYF.

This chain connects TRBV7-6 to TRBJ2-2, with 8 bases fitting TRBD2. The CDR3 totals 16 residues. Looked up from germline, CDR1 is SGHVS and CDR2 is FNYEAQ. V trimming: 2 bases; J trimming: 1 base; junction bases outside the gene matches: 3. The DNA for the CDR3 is TGTGCCAGCAGCTTAAGCACTAGCGGGAACACCGGGGAGCTGTTTTTT. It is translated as CASSLSTSGNTGELFF.

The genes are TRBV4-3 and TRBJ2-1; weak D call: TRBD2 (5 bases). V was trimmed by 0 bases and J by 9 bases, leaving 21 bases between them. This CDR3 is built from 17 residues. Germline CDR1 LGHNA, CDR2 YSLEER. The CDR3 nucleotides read TGCGCCAGCAGCCAAGATACCCAGGACTTCACAGCCGCTGAGCAGTTCTTC. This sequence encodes CASSQDTQDFTAAEQFF.

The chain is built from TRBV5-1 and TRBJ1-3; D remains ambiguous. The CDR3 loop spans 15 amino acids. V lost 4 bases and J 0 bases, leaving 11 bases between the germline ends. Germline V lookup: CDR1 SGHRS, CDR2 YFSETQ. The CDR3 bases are TGCGCCAGCAGCAGCATGGAGTTCTCTGGAAACACCATATATTTT. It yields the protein CASSSMEFSGNTIYF.